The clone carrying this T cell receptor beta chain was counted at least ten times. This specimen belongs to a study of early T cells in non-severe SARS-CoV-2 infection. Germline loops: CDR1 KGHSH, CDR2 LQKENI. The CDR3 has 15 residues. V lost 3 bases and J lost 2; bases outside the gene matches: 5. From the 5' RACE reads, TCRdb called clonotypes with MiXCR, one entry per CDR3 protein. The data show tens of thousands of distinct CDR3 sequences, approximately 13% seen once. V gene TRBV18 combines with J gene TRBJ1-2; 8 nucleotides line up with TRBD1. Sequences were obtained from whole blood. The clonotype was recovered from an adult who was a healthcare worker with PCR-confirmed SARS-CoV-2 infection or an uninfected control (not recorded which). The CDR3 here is CASSPWTGRNYGYTF. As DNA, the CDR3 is TGTGCCAGCTCACCCTGGACAGGGCGAAACTATGGCTACACCTTC.